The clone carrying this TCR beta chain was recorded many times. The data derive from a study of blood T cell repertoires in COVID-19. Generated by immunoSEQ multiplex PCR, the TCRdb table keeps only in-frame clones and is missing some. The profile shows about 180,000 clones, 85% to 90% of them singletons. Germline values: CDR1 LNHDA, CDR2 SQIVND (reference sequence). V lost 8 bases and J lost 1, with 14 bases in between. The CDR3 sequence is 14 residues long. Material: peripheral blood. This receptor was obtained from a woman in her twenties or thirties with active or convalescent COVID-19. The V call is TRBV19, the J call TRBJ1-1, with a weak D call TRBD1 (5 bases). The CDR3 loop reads CASVPGRRNTEAFF. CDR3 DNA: TGTGCCAGTGTCCCAGGGAGGAGGAACACTGAAGCTTTCTTT.